Listed here are 30 T cell receptor beta chains from one sample, sequenced in a study of CD8 T cells in Susac syndrome. Reverse transcription of roughly 0.45 to 1 ug RNA was carried out with random hexamers. TCRdb re-analysed the immunoSEQ multiplex PCR reads in MiXCR, keeping a single row per CDR3 protein. Of just over 300,000 distinct CDR3 sequences in the sample, about 90% are singletons; the top ten hold about 0.063%. Sequenced input: CD4+ T cells from PBMCs. Every receptor here comes from a human donor with multiple sclerosis.

V and J are TRBV6-1 and TRBJ2-1; the match to TRBD2 covers 7 bases. Germline CDR1 is MNHNS and CDR2 is SASEGT. With 5 bases clipped from V and 0 bases from J, the junction kept 13 bases outside the gene matches. The CDR3 runs 18 residues. The CDR3 loop reads CASSMGIKRGSSYNEQFF. As DNA, the CDR3 is TGTGCCAGCAGTATGGGAATTAAGCGGGGTAGCTCCTACAATGAGCAGTTCTTC.

The CDR3, as DNA: TGCAGCGTTGCTAGTGGCACAGGAAGGGATCAGCCCCAGCATTTT. Encoded protein: CSVASGTGRDQPQHF. J is TRBJ1-5 and V is TRBV29-1, with D possibly being TRBD1 (5 bases). Germline-derived CDR1 and CDR2 are SQVTM and ANQGSEA. V lost 4 bases, J lost 5 bases, and 18 bases lay in between. This CDR3 has 15 amino acids. The whole variable domain, filled in from reference TRBV29-1 and TRBJ1-5, reads SAVISQKPSRDICQRGTSLTIQCQVDSQVTMMFWYRQQPGQSLTLIATANQGSEATYESGFVIDKFPISRPNLTFSTLTVSNMSPEDSSIYLCSVASGTGRDQPQHFGDGTRLSIL.

V usage is TRBV7-9 and J usage is TRBJ2-2; possible D gene TRBD2, 6 bases. The germline gives CDR1 SEHNR, CDR2 FQNEAQ (reference sequence). Trimming removed 10 bases at V and 5 bases at J, with 23 bases between. The CDR3 spans 16 residues. This CDR3 reads CAKEGPPPLTTGELFF. For the CDR3, the DNA is TGTGCCAAGGAGGGGCCCCCTCCTCTTACAACCGGGGAGCTGTTTTTT.

This clonotype has just one count. J is TRBJ2-5 and V is TRBV30, with unresolved D. The germline V and J ends were trimmed by 0 bases and 2 bases, with 7 bases remaining between them. The CDR3 is 13 residues long. Germline loops: CDR1 GTSNPN, CDR2 SVGIG (reference sequence). This chain's CDR3 is CAWSVSLQETQYF. In DNA form, the CDR3 reads TGTGCCTGGAGTGTCAGCCTGCAAGAGACCCAGTACTTC. The variable domain in full, completed from reference TRBV30 and TRBJ2-5, reads SQTIHQWPATLVQPVGSPLSLECTVEGTSNPNLYWYRQAAGRGLQLLFYSVGIGQISSEVPQNLSASRPQDRQFILSSKKLLLSDSGFYLCAWSVSLQETQYFGPGTRLLVL.

The chain combines TRBV20-1 with TRBJ2-5; 7 bases align to TRBD2. Trimming removed 5 bases from V and 4 bases from J; junction bases left unmatched: 13. CDR3 size: 15 residues. From germline, CDR1 is DFQATT and CDR2 SNEGSKA (reference sequence). The CDR3 reads CSALETLAARETQYF. DNA for the CDR3: TGCAGTGCTCTGGAGACTCTAGCGGCACGAGAGACCCAGTACTTC.

This clonotype was counted once. The CDR3: CASSEEQPNNEQFF. In nucleotides, the CDR3 is TGTGCCAGCAGTGAAGAACAGCCTAACAATGAGCAGTTCTTC. This chain joins TRBV2 and TRBJ2-1; D is undetermined. The V end was cut by 1 base, the J end by 5 bases, with 9 bases between. Germline V gene data show CDR1 as SNHLY and CDR2 as FYNNEI. This CDR3 is built from 14 residues.

The rearrangement links TRBV12-3 or TRBV12-4 to TRBJ1-2; D gene ambiguous. The CDR3 loop spans 13 amino acids. Trimming pared 6 bases from V and 7 bases from J, leaving 15 bases between. This CDR3 is CASSPSESRGYTF. The CDR3 region has the DNA TGTGCCAGCAGCCCCTCGGAATCGCGTGGCTACACCTTC.

The chain carries TRBV12-3 or TRBV12-4 and TRBJ1-1, with 7 nucleotides matching TRBD1. The junction had 8 bases not matched to a gene; V was cut back by 3 bases and J by 4 bases. The CDR3 has 15 residues. The CDR3 DNA sequence: TGTGCCAGCAGTTTCCGACAGGGTGGGGTCACTGAAGCTTTCTTT. Amino acid sequence: CASSFRQGGVTEAFF.

The rearrangement uses TRBV5-1 and TRBJ2-1; the D call may be TRBD1 or TRBD2 (6 bases each). CDR1 is SGHRS, CDR2 YFSETQ, per germline. CDR3 length: 15 residues. Deletions cut 3 bases from V and 6 bases from J, with 16 bases between. The CDR3 bases are TGCGCCAGCAGCTCCGACGGGAAGGGGGGCAATGAGCAGTTCTTC. Translating gives CASSSDGKGGNEQFF.

This chain connects TRBV6-5 to TRBJ1-2; no firm D call. From germline, CDR1 is MNHEY and CDR2 SVGAGI. The CDR3 is 17 residues long. V dropped 0 bases and J dropped 4 bases, with 18 bases sitting between them. The CDR3 sequence: CASSYSRPTQALYGYTF. The DNA of the CDR3 is TGTGCCAGCAGTTACTCGAGGCCAACCCAAGCCCTCTATGGCTACACCTTC.

The rearrangement joins TRBV2 to TRBJ2-1; 7 positions match TRBD1. CDR3 length: 15 residues. V gave up 7 bases and J gave up 5 bases; unmatched junction bases: 11. CDR1 is SNHLY, CDR2 FYNNEI, per germline. The CDR3 is CASKGRQGPNNEQFF. In DNA form, the CDR3 reads TGTGCCAGCAAAGGTCGACAGGGCCCGAACAATGAGCAGTTCTTC.

The chain couples TRBV7-8 to TRBJ2-7, with TRBD2 matching 7 bases. Trimming took 4 bases from V and 7 from J; bases not matched to a gene: 10. This CDR3 is built from 14 residues. Germline V gene data show CDR1 as SGHVS and CDR2 as FQNEAQ. This CDR3 is CASSWSGNDVEQYF. The CDR3 DNA is TGTGCCAGCAGCTGGAGCGGGAATGACGTAGAGCAGTACTTC.

This chain connects TRBV6-6 to TRBJ2-5; 7 nucleotides match TRBD1. Germline loops: CDR1 MNHNY, CDR2 SVGAGI (reference sequence). The CDR3 contains 15 residues. The trim removed 6 bases at V and 5 bases at J, leaving 12 bases unmatched. The CDR3 reads CASRDTDRASETQYF. DNA of the CDR3: TGTGCCAGCAGGGACACAGACAGGGCTAGTGAGACCCAGTACTTC.

The gene calls are TRBV7-9 and TRBJ2-5; 8 bases map to TRBD1. CDR1 SEHNR and CDR2 FQNEAQ come from the germline V gene (reference sequence). Losses at the gene ends were 5 bases for V and 5 bases for J; bases not matched to a gene: 7. This CDR3 has 14 amino acids. In DNA form, the CDR3 reads TGTGCCAGCAGCCTGGACAGGGCTGATGAGACCCAGTACTTC. This sequence encodes CASSLDRADETQYF.

This chain connects TRBV20-1 to TRBJ2-1, with 7 bases lining up with TRBD2. The germline CDR1 and CDR2 sequences are DFQATT and SNEGSKA (reference sequence). This CDR3 spans 14 amino acids. V shed 5 bases and J 4 bases; nucleotides not matched to a gene: 8. CDR3 amino acids: CSALRDYRYNEQFF. The DNA for the CDR3 is TGCAGTGCTCTGAGGGACTACCGATACAATGAGCAGTTCTTC.

V is TRBV28 and J is TRBJ2-6; D gene unclear. The CDR3 is 13 amino acids. The V gene's germline CDR1 is MDHEN and CDR2 SYDVKM. V gave up 6 bases and J gave up 4 bases, with 7 bases separating them. The CDR3 DNA reads as TGTGCCAGCAGAGTTGGGGGGGCCAACGTCCTGACTTTC. This encodes CASRVGGANVLTF.

CDR3 bases: TGCGCCAGCACACAGGGTCACTCCTACGAGCAGTACTTC. Translation: CASTQGHSYEQYF. The chain carries TRBV5-1 and TRBJ2-7; tentative D call: TRBD1 (6 bases). The CDR3 covers 13 residues. CDR1 is SGHRS, CDR2 YFSETQ, per germline. V was clipped by 6 bases and J by 0 bases, with 10 bases between them.

The chain recombines TRBV24-1 with TRBJ2-1; no definite D call. Trimming shortened V by 4 bases and J by 0 bases, and 9 bases separated the two germline ends. CDR3 length: 15 amino acids. Germline V gene lookup returns CDR1 KGHDR and CDR2 SFDVKD. The CDR3 nucleotides are TGTGCCACCAGTGAAGACTGGAGCTCCTACAATGAGCAGTTCTTC. This gives the protein CATSEDWSSYNEQFF.

The rearrangement links TRBV27 to TRBJ1-2; D is uncertain. CDR1 and CDR2 from the germline V gene are MNHEY and SMNVEV (reference sequence). The CDR3 covers 13 residues. The ends were cut back, 3 bases at V and 6 bases at J, with 11 bases in the middle. The CDR3 loop is CASSFPDGDGYTF. CDR3 DNA sequence: TGTGCCAGCAGTTTCCCCGACGGGGATGGCTACACCTTC.

V gene TRBV30 combines with J gene TRBJ1-5, with unresolved D. V was pared by 0 bases and J by 3 bases, with 18 bases between. Germline V gene sequence: CDR1 GTSNPN, CDR2 SVGIG (reference sequence). This CDR3 has 17 residues. The CDR3 is CAWSVYQIGLFNQPQHF. As DNA, the CDR3 is TGTGCCTGGAGTGTATACCAGATAGGGCTCTTCAATCAGCCCCAGCATTTT.

The chain carries TRBV6-2 or TRBV6-3 and TRBJ2-1, with TRBD2 matching over 11 bases. The CDR3 runs to 16 residues. Per the germline V gene, CDR1 is MNHEY and CDR2 is SVGEGT. Losses at the gene ends were 4 bases for V and 8 bases for J; bases not matched to a gene: 10. Here the CDR3 DNA reads TGTGCCAGCAGTTTGGGCCTTAGCGGGAGGGCGGATGAGCAGTTCTTC. As protein: CASSLGLSGRADEQFF.

The chain uses TRBV2 and TRBJ1-1; 7 bases map to TRBD1. CDR1 is SNHLY, CDR2 FYNNEI, per germline. This CDR3 has 16 residues. V lost 3 bases, J lost 1 base, and 8 bases stayed unmatched. CDR3 in DNA: TGTGCCAGCAGTGATGGGGACAGACAATCGAACACTGAAGCTTTCTTT. It specifies CASSDGDRQSNTEAFF.

The genes are TRBV29-1 and TRBJ2-7, with a possible D match to TRBD2 (6 bases). This CDR3 spans 12 amino acids. Germline lookup yields CDR1 SQVTM and CDR2 ANQGSEA. V was trimmed by 1 base and J by 5 bases, leaving 9 bases between them. CDR3 region: CSVEGVADEQYF. The CDR3 DNA follows: TGCAGCGTTGAAGGGGTAGCGGACGAGCAGTACTTC.

The chain joins TRBV3-1 to TRBJ1-6, with D possibly being TRBD1 (6 bases). This CDR3 comprises 16 residues. Germline loops: CDR1 LGHDT, CDR2 YNNKEL (reference sequence). V shed 8 bases and J shed 4 bases, with 18 bases lying between them. In nucleotides, the CDR3 is TGTGCCAGCTCCCTGGGCCCGGGGGCATATAATTCACCCCTCCACTTT. Protein sequence: CASSLGPGAYNSPLHF.

The chain combines TRBV20-1 with TRBJ2-5; D may correspond to TRBD1 or TRBD2 (5 bases each). Germline-derived CDR1 and CDR2 are DFQATT and SNEGSKA (reference sequence). The V end lost 5 bases, the J end lost 2 bases, and 9 bases lay between the germline ends. The CDR3 loop spans 12 amino acids. This chain's CDR3 is CSAGDGQETQYF. CDR3 coding DNA: TGCAGTGCTGGGGACGGTCAAGAGACCCAGTACTTC.

This chain links TRBV3-1 with TRBJ1-1; D unresolved. This CDR3 is built from 11 residues. From germline, CDR1 is LGHDT and CDR2 YNNKEL (reference sequence). The V gene lost 3 bases and the J gene lost 8 bases, with 7 bases spanning the gap. For the CDR3, the DNA is TGTGCCAGCAGCCATCGGGAGGAAGCTTTCTTT. This encodes CASSHREEAFF.

The gene calls are TRBV5-1 and TRBJ2-7; TRBD2 matches 8 bases. The CDR3 is 14 residues long. Trimming cost V 5 bases and J 4 bases; bases outside gene matches: 8. Germline lookup yields CDR1 SGHRS and CDR2 YFSETQ. The chain's CDR3 is CASSGLSGGYEQYF. The CDR3 coding sequence is TGCGCCAGCAGTGGTCTAAGCGGGGGATACGAGCAGTACTTC.

This chain connects TRBV3-1 to TRBJ2-3; TRBD2 matches at 10 bases. Germline V CDR1 and CDR2: LGHDT, YNNKEL (reference sequence). This CDR3 is built from 16 residues. V gave up 6 bases and J gave up 6 bases; unmatched junction bases: 12. The CDR3 sequence is CASRPRSGRAMDTQYF. The CDR3 DNA reads as TGTGCCAGCAGGCCTCGGAGCGGGAGGGCCATGGATACGCAGTATTTT.

The chain uses TRBV12-3 or TRBV12-4 and TRBJ2-2, with TRBD1 as a possible D gene (5 bases). V was trimmed by 3 bases and J by 4 bases, leaving 12 bases between them. The CDR3 is 15 amino acids. The CDR3 DNA follows: TGTGCCAGCAGTTTTAGACAGACGAGCACCGGGGAGCTGTTTTTT. It yields the protein CASSFRQTSTGELFF.

The gene calls are TRBV12-3 or TRBV12-4 and TRBJ2-1, with 8 bases that match TRBD1. V was pared by 8 bases and J by 3 bases, with 9 bases of the junction left unmatched. The CDR3 consists of 15 residues. This CDR3 reads CASLRTGGYYNEQFF. The DNA for the CDR3 is TGTGCCAGCCTGCGAACAGGGGGTTACTACAATGAGCAGTTCTTC.